This TCR beta chain stems from a study of blood T cell repertoires in COVID-19. Overall study: T cells, B-cell-depleted T cells, or PBMCs provided the cDNA or gDNA that served as material.

The CDR3 is 14 residues long. Per germline, CDR1 LNHDA and CDR2 SQIVND (reference sequence). Deletions cut 3 bases from V and 12 bases from J, with 18 bases between. The protocol was immunoSEQ multiplex PCR, while the TCRdb copy is restricted to in-frame clones and leaves out a portion. The top ten hold 10% to 15% of the sample, which has about 130,000 clones, about four fifths seen once. The source material was peripheral blood. This TCR derives from a woman aged 60-70 years with acute or convalescent COVID-19. The chain employs TRBV19 and TRBJ2-1; D call uncertain. The CDR3: CASSMPGRFIGQFF. In nucleotides, the CDR3 is TGTGCCAGTAGTATGCCGGGTAGATTTATAGGGCAGTTCTTC. The entire variable domain, with the rest obtained from reference TRBV19 and TRBJ2-1, is as follows: DGGITQSPKYLFRKEGQNVTLSCEQNLNHDAMYWYRQDPGQGLRLIYYSQIVNDFQKGDIAEGYSVSREKKESFPLTVTSAQKNPTAFYLCASSMPGRFIGQFFGPGTRLTVL.